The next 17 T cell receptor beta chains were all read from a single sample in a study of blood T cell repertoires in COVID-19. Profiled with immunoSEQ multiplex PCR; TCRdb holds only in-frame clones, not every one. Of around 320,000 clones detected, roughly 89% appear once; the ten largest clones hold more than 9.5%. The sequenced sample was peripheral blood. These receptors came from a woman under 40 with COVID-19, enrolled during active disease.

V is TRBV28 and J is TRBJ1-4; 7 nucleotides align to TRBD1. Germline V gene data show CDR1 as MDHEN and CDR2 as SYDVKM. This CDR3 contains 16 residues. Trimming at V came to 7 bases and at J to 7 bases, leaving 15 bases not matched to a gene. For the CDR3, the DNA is TGTGCCAGCAAGAAGGGGGCCCGGGACATGGGTGAAAAACTGTTTTTT. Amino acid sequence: CASKKGARDMGEKLFF.

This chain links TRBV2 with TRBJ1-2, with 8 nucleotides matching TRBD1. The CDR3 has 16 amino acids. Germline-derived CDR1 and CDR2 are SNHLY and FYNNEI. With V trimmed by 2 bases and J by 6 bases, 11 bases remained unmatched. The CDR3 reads CASSEWVGQVRNGYTF. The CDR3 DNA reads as TGTGCCAGCAGTGAATGGGTGGGACAGGTTCGTAATGGCTACACCTTC.

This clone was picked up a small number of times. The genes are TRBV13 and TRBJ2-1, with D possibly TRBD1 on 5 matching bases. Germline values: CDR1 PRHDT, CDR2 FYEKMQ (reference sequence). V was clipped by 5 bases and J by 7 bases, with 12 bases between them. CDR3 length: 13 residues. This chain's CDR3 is CASSLVYRNEQFF. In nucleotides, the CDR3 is TGTGCCAGCAGCCTGGTTTACAGGAATGAGCAGTTCTTC.

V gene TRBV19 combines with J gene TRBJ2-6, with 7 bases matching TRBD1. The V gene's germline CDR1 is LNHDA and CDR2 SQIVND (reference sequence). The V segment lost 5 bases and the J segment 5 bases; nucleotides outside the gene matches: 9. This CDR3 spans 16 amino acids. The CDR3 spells CASSLGQGVWANVLTF. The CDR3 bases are TGTGCCAGTAGTTTGGGGCAGGGGGTTTGGGCCAACGTCCTGACTTTC. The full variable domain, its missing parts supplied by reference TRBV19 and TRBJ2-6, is DGGITQSPKYLFRKEGQNVTLSCEQNLNHDAMYWYRQDPGQGLRLIYYSQIVNDFQKGDIAEGYSVSREKKESFPLTVTSAQKNPTAFYLCASSLGQGVWANVLTFGAGSRLTVL.

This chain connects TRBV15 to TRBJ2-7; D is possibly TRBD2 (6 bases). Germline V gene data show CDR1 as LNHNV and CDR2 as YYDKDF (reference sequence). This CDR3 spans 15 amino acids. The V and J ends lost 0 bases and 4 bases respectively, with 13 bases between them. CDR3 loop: CATSRDESGGYEQYF. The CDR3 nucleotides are TGTGCCACCAGCAGAGATGAGAGTGGGGGGTACGAGCAGTACTTC.

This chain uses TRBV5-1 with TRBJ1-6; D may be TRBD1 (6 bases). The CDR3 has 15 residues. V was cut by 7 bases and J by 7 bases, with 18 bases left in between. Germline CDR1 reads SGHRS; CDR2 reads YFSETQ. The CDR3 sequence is CASHPDGQSNSPLHF. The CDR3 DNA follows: TGCGCCAGCCATCCCGACGGACAGTCCAATTCACCCCTCCACTTT.

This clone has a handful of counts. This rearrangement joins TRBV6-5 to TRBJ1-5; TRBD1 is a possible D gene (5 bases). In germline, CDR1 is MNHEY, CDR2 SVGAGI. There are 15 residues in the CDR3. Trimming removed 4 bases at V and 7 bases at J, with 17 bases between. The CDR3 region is CASSLLGEGGQPQHF. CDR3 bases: TGTGCCAGCAGTTTACTAGGGGAGGGTGGGCAGCCCCAGCATTTT.

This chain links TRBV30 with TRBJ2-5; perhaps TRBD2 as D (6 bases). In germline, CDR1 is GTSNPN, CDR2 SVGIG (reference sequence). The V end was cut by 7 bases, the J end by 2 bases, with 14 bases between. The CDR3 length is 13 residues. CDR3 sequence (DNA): TGTGCCTCAGAGGACTACCCACAAGAGACCCAGTACTTC. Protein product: CASEDYPQETQYF.

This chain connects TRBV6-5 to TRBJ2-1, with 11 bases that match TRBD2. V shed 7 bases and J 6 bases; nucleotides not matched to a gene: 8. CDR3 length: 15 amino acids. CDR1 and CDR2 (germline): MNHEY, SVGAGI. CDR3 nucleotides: TGTGCCAGCAATCCTCTAGCGGGGGGCGTCAATGAGCAGTTCTTC. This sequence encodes CASNPLAGGVNEQFF.

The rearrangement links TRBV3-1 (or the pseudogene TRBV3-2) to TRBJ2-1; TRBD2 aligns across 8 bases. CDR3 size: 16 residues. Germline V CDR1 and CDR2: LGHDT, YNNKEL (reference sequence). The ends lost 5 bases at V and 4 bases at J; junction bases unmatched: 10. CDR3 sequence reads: CASSSSGGGIYNEQFF. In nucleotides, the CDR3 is TGTGCCAGCAGCTCATCTGGCGGGGGGATTTACAATGAGCAGTTCTTC.

The CDR3 DNA reads as TGTGCCAGCAGCCGGGAGCCTGAAGCTTTCTTT. It yields the protein CASSREPEAFF. The gene calls are TRBV5-6 and TRBJ1-1; D gene uncertain. V was pared by 4 bases and J by 6 bases, with 7 bases between. Looked up from germline, CDR1 is SGHDT and CDR2 is YYEEEE. The CDR3 contains 11 residues.

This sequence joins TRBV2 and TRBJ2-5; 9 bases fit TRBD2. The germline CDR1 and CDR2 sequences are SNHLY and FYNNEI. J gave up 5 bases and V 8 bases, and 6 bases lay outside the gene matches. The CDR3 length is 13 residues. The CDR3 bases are TGTGCCAGCTCTGCTAGCGGGGATGAGACCCAGTACTTC. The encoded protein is CASSASGDETQYF.

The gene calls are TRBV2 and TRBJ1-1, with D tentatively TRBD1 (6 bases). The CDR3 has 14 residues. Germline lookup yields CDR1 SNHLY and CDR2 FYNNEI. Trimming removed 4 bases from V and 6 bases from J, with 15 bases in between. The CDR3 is CASSGLRDNSEAFF. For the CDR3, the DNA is TGTGCCAGCAGTGGCCTCCGGGACAACTCTGAAGCTTTCTTT.

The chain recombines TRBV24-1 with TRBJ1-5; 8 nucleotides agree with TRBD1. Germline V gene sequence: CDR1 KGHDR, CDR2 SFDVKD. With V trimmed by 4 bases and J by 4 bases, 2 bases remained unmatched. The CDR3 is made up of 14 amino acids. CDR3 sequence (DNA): TGTGCCACCAGTGACAGGACAGGGAATCAGCCCCAGCATTTT. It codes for CATSDRTGNQPQHF.

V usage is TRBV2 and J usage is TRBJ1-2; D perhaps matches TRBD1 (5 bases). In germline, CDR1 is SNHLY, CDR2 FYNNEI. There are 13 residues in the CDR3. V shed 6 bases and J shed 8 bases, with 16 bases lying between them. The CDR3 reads CASRAGGGGGYTF. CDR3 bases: TGTGCCAGCAGGGCTGGTGGGGGGGGAGGCTACACCTTC.

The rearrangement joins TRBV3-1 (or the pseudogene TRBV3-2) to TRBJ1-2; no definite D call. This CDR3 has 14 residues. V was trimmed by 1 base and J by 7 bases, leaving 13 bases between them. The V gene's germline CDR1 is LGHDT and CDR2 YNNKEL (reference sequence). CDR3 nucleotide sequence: TGTGCCAGCAGCCAAGTTGGGAGCCCATTTGGCTACACCTTC. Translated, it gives CASSQVGSPFGYTF.

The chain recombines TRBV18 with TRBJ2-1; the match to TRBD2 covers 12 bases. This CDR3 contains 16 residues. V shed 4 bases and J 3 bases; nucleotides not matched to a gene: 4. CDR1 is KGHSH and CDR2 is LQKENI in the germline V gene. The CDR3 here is CASSLGLAGFYNEQFF. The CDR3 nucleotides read TGTGCCAGCTCACTGGGACTAGCGGGTTTCTACAATGAGCAGTTCTTC.